This T cell receptor (beta chain) was identified in a study of OX40 agonist ivuxolimab in advanced cancers. Libraries were prepared by immunoSEQ multiplex PCR; TCRdb keeps only in-frame clonotypes and omits some of them. The sample has tens of thousands of clones; 80% to 90% are singletons. The CDR3 extends over 13 amino acids. Between the trimmed V and J ends, which lost 5 bases and 12 bases, there was a span of 19 bases. Germline values: CDR1 MNHEY, CDR2 SVGAGI. The sequenced sample was CD4+ or CD8+ T cells sorted from blood, obtained in a trial of the OX40 agonist ivuxolimab. V and J are TRBV6-5 and TRBJ1-1, with D unresolved. This TCR came from an adult with an advanced solid tumor such as melanoma, head and neck, liver or kidney cancer. In nucleotides, the CDR3 is TGTGCCAGCAGTCCTGGGGTGAACCGGATAACTTTCTTT. Translating it yields CASSPGVNRITFF.